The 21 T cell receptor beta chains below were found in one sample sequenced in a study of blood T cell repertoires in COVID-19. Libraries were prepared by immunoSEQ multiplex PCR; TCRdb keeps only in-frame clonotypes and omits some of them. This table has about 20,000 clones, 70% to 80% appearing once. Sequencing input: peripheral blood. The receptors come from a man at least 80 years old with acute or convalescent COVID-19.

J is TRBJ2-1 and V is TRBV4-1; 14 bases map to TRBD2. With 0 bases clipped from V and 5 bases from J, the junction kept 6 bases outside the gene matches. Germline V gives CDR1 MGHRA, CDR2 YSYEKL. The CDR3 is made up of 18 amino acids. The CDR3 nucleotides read TGCGCCAGCAGCCAAGATCGGCAGGGACTAGCGGGAGACAATGAGCAGTTCTTC. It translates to CASSQDRQGLAGDNEQFF.

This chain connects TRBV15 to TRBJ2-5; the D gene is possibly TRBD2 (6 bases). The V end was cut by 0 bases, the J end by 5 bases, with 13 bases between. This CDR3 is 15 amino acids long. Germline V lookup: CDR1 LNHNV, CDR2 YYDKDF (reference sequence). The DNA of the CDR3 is TGTGCCACCAGCAGAGATCGGGGCGGGACGGAGACCCAGTACTTC. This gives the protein CATSRDRGGTETQYF. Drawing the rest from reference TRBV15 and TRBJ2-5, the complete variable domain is DAMVIQNPRYQVTQFGKPVTLSCSQTLNHNVMYWYQQKSSQAPKLLFHYYDKDFNNEADTPDNFQSRRPNTSFCFLDIRSPGLGDTAMYLCATSRDRGGTETQYFGPGTRLLVL.

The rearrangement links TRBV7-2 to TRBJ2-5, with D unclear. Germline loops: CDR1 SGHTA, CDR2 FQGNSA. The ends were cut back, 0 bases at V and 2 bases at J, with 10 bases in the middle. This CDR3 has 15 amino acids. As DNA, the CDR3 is TGTGCCAGCAGCTTAGCGCTGGCTCGACAAGAGACCCAGTACTTC. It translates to CASSLALARQETQYF.

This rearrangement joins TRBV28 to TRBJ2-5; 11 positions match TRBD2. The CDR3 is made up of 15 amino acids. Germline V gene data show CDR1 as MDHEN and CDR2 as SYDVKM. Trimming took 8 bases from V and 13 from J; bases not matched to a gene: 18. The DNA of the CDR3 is TGTGCCAGCGGGGGCTCCGTGCTAGCGGGAGGAATACGGTACTTC. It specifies CASGGSVLAGGIRYF.

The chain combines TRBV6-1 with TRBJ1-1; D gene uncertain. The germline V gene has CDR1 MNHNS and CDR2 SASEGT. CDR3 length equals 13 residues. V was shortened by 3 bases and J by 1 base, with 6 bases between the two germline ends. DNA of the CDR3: TGTGCCAGCAGTGAGCGGGAGAACACTGAAGCTTTCTTT. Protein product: CASSERENTEAFF.

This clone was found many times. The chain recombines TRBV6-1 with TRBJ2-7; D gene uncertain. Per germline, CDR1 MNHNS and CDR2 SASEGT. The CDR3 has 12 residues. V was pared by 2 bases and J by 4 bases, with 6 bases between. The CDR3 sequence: CASSETTYEQYF. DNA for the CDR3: TGTGCCAGCAGTGAAACCACTTACGAGCAGTACTTC.

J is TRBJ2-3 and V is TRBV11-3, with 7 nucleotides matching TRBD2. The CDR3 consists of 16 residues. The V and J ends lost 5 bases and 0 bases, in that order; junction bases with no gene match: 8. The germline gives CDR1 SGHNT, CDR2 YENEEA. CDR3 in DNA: TGTGCCAGCAGCGCGGAAAGCGGGACTAGCACAGATACGCAGTATTTT. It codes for CASSAESGTSTDTQYF.

In nucleotides, the CDR3 is TGTGCCAGCAGTGTTACCTACGAGCAGTACTTC. It yields the protein CASSVTYEQYF. The chain uses TRBV28 and TRBJ2-7; no clear D. The CDR3 consists of 11 residues. V was cut by 5 bases and J by 2 bases, with 4 bases left in between. Germline values: CDR1 MDHEN, CDR2 SYDVKM.

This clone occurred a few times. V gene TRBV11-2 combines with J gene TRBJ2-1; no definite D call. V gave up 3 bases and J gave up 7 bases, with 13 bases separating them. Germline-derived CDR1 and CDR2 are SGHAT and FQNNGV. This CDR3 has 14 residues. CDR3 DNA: TGTGCCAGCAGCTTGAGATTAAACGGGAATGAGCAGTTCTTC. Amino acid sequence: CASSLRLNGNEQFF.

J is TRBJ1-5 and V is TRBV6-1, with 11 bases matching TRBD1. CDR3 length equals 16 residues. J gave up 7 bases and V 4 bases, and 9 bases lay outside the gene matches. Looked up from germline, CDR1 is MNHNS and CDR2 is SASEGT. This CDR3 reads CASSVPGQGVKQPQHF. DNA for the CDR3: TGTGCCAGCAGTGTCCCGGGACAGGGGGTTAAGCAGCCCCAGCATTTT.

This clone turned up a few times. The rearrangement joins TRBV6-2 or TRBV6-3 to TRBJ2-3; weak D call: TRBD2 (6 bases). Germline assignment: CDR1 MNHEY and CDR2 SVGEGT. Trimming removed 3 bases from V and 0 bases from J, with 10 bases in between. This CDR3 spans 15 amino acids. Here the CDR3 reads CASSYTGTSTDTQYF. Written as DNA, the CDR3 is TGTGCCAGCAGTTATACCGGGACTAGCACAGATACGCAGTATTTT.

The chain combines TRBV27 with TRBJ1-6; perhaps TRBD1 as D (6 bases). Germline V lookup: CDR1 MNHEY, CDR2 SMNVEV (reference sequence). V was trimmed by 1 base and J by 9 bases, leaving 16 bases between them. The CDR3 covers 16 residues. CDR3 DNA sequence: TGTGCCAGCAGTTTATTTTGGGTCAGGGGACCTTCACCCCTCCACTTT. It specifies CASSLFWVRGPSPLHF.

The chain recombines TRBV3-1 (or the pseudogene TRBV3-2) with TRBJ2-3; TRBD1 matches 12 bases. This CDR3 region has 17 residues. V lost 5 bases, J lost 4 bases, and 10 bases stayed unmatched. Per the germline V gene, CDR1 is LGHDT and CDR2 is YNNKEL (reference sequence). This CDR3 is CASSNRDRGQLPDTQYF. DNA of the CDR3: TGTGCCAGCAGCAACCGGGACAGGGGGCAGTTGCCAGATACGCAGTATTTT.

The CDR3 region is CASRRLASNNEQFF. The CDR3 region has the DNA TGTGCCAGCAGGCGACTAGCGAGCAACAATGAGCAGTTCTTC. This sequence joins TRBV6-5 and TRBJ2-1; 8 positions match TRBD2. V shed 6 bases, J shed 5 bases, and the junction held 6 bases outside the gene matches. CDR1 and CDR2 from the germline V gene are MNHEY and SVGAGI. The CDR3 has 14 amino acids.

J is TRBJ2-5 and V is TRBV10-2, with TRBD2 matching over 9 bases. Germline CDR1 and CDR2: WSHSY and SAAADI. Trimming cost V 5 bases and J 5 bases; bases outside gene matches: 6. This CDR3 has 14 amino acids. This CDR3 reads CASSLAGGKETQYF. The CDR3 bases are TGCGCCAGCAGTCTGGCGGGAGGGAAGGAGACCCAGTACTTC.

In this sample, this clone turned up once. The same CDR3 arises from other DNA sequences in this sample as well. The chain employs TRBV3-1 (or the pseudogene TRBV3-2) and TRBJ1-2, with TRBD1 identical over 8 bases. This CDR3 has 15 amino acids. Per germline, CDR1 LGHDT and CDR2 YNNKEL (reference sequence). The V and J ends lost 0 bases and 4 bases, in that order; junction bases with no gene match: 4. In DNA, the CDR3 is TGTGCCAGCAGCCAAGACAGGGGGCGAGGCTATGGCTACACCTTC. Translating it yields CASSQDRGRGYGYTF.

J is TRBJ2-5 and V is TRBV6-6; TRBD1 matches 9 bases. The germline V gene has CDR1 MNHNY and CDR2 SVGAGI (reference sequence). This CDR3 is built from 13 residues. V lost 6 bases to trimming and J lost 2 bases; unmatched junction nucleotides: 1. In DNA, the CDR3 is TGTGCCAGCAGCGGACAGGGGCAAGAGACCCAGTACTTC. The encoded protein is CASSGQGQETQYF.

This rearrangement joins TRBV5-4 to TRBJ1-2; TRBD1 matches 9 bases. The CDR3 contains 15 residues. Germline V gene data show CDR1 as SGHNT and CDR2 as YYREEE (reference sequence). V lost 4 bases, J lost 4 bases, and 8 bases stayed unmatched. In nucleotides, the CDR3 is TGTGCCAGCAGCCGCACACAGGGGGCGAGCTATGGCTACACCTTC. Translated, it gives CASSRTQGASYGYTF.

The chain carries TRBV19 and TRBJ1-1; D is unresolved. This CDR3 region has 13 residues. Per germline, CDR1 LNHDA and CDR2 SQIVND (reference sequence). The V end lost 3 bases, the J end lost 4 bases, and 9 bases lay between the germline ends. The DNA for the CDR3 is TGTGCCAGTAGTATCGACACCACCACTGAAGCTTTCTTT. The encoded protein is CASSIDTTTEAFF.

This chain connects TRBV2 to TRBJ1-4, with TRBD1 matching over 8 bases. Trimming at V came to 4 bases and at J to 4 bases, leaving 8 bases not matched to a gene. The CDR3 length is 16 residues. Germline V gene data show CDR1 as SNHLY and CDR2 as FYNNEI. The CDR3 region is CASSVASGQVNEKLFF. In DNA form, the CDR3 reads TGTGCCAGCAGTGTAGCGTCGGGACAGGTTAATGAAAAACTGTTTTTT. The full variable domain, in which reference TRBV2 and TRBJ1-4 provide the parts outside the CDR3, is EPEVTQTPSHQVTQMGQEVILRCVPISNHLYFYWYRQILGQKVEFLVSFYNNEISEKSEIFDDQFSVERPDGSNFTLKIRSTKLEDSAMYFCASSVASGQVNEKLFFGSGTQLSVL.

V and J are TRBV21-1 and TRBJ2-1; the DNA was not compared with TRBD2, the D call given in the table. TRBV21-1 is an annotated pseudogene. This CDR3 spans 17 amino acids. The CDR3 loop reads CASSKVAGTRDYNEQFF. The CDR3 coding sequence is TGTGCCAGCAGCAAAGTGGCCGGGACTAGAGACTACAATGAGCAGTTCTTC.